These 11 T cell receptor beta chains share one sample of origin, sequenced in a study of T cell responses to AZD1222 COVID-19 vaccine. Assay: immunoSEQ multiplex PCR; the TCRdb copy retains only in-frame clones and omits some. The sample records fewer than 90,000 clones, just over 90% being singletons. Sample: peripheral blood, taken 28 days after the second AZD1222 dose. The source of these receptors is an adult who received the AZD1222 COVID-19 vaccine.

This rearrangement joins TRBV24-1 to TRBJ1-2; 7 bases align to TRBD1. Per the germline V gene, CDR1 is KGHDR and CDR2 is SFDVKD. Losses at the gene ends were 10 bases for V and 9 bases for J; bases not matched to a gene: 10. CDR3 size: 12 residues. The CDR3 DNA follows: TGTGCCACGGACAGGAAGGTCCTTAGCTACACCTTC. Protein product: CATDRKVLSYTF.

This clone appeared a single time. This chain connects TRBV9 to TRBJ1-5, with a possible D match to TRBD1 (5 bases). This CDR3 has 13 residues. The V end was cut by 4 bases, the J end by 8 bases, with 13 bases between. Per germline, CDR1 SGDLS and CDR2 YYNGEE. DNA for the CDR3: TGTGCCAGCAGCCCCCAGGGTAATAAGCCCCAGCATTTT. The encoded protein is CASSPQGNKPQHF.

This chain joins TRBV30 and TRBJ1-2, with D hard to call. CDR3 size: 12 residues. V lost 0 bases, J lost 3 bases, and 5 bases lay in between. Looked up from germline, CDR1 is GTSNPN and CDR2 is SVGIG (reference sequence). CDR3 loop: CAWSVQYYGYTF. CDR3 DNA sequence: TGTGCCTGGAGTGTACAGTACTATGGCTACACCTTC.

The chain carries TRBV14 and TRBJ1-4; no reliable D call. Per the germline V gene, CDR1 is SGHDN and CDR2 is FVKESK. The CDR3 length is 13 residues. The ends were cut back, 3 bases at V and 5 bases at J, with 7 bases in the middle. The CDR3 coding sequence is TGTGCCAGCAGCCATGTAGGGAATGAAAAACTGTTTTTT. Translating it yields CASSHVGNEKLFF. The whole variable domain, remainder taken from reference TRBV14 and TRBJ1-4, is EAGVTQFPSHSVIEKGQTVTLRCDPISGHDNLYWYRRVMGKEIKFLLHFVKESKQDESGMPNNRFLAERTGGTYSTLKVQPAELEDSGVYFCASSHVGNEKLFFGSGTQLSVL.

The J gene is TRBJ2-7, the V gene TRBV7-8, with TRBD1 as a possible D gene (7 bases). This CDR3 has 16 amino acids. CDR1 is SGHVS, CDR2 FQNEAQ, per germline. With 1 base removed from V and 5 bases from J, the gap between germline ends came to 18 bases. The CDR3 loop is CASSLVKGRGVHEQYF. As DNA, the CDR3 is TGTGCCAGCAGCTTAGTAAAGGGCAGGGGGGTTCACGAGCAGTACTTC.

The rearrangement joins TRBV18 to TRBJ2-7; 11 bases are a match to TRBD1. Unmatched junction bases numbered 5, after V lost 3 bases and J lost 7 bases. Germline V CDR1 and CDR2: KGHSH, LQKENI. CDR3 length: 14 residues. In DNA form, the CDR3 reads TGTGCCAGCTCACCCGGACAGGGGGCGGGTGAGCAGTACTTC. This translates into CASSPGQGAGEQYF. Variable domain in full (rest from reference TRBV18 and TRBJ2-7): NAGVMQNPRHLVRRRGQEARLRCSPMKGHSHVYWYRQLPEEGLKFMVYLQKENIIDESGMPKERFSAEFPKEGPSILRIQQVVRGDSAAYFCASSPGQGAGEQYFGPGTRLTVT.

V and J are TRBV5-1 and TRBJ2-2; possible D gene TRBD2, 6 bases. Germline CDR1 and CDR2: SGHRS and YFSETQ. V lost 3 bases to trimming and J lost 5 bases, with 14 bases between them. The CDR3 extends over 15 amino acids. CDR3 sequence (DNA): TGCGCCAGCAGCTACGGGGTCCGGGGGACCGGGGAGCTGTTTTTT. This gives the protein CASSYGVRGTGELFF. Looking up the rest from reference TRBV5-1 and TRBJ2-2 gives the full variable domain: KAGVTQTPRYLIKTRGQQVTLSCSPISGHRSVSWYQQTPGQGLQFLFEYFSETQRNKGNFPGRFSGRQFSNSRSEMNVSTLELGDSALYLCASSYGVRGTGELFFGEGSRLTVL.

This chain joins TRBV2 and TRBJ1-1, with 9 bases aligning to TRBD1. The germline V gene encodes CDR1 SNHLY and CDR2 FYNNEI. Losses at the gene ends were 4 bases for V and 7 bases for J; bases not matched to a gene: 7. The CDR3 is 14 residues long. CDR3 sequence: CASSGGTGTGEAFF. The CDR3 bases are TGTGCCAGCAGTGGAGGGACAGGGACGGGTGAAGCTTTCTTT.

This clone was counted a single time. The chain's CDR3 is CASSRGSANTGELFF. DNA of the CDR3: TGTGCCAGCTCCCGCGGGAGTGCGAACACCGGGGAGCTGTTTTTT. The gene calls are TRBV18 and TRBJ2-2, with 7 bases identical to TRBD2. The V and J ends lost 6 bases and 0 bases, in that order; junction bases with no gene match: 4. Germline V lookup: CDR1 KGHSH, CDR2 LQKENI. CDR3 length: 15 amino acids.

V is TRBV19 and J is TRBJ1-1, with D hard to call. CDR1 and CDR2 (germline): LNHDA, SQIVND (reference sequence). Between the trimmed V and J ends, which lost 7 bases and 5 bases, there was a span of 14 bases. This CDR3 contains 13 residues. The CDR3 nucleotides read TGTGCCAGTACCCCCCGACGGGCAACTGAAGCTTTCTTT. Its translation is CASTPRRATEAFF.

The chain is built from TRBV10-3 and TRBJ1-5; possible D gene TRBD1, 6 bases. CDR1 ENHRY and CDR2 SYGVKD come from the germline V gene. With 4 bases removed from V and 6 bases from J, the gap between germline ends came to 13 bases. The CDR3 covers 14 residues. DNA for the CDR3: TGTGCCATCAGTGGGCAGGGGACGGGTCAGCCCCAGCATTTT. Translation gives CAISGQGTGQPQHF.